This is a list of T cell receptor beta chains from one sample in a study of T cell clones after liver transplantation. Using immunoSEQ multiplex PCR, the repertoire was profiled, and TCRdb retains in-frame clones only, with some absent. The sample holds about 24,000 clones, over 55% seen once. The sequences come from CD4+ T cells from blood, collected before liver transplant. These receptors were obtained from a human donor who received a liver transplant. CDR3s include the opening cysteine and the closing phenylalanine or tryptophan.

V	J	CDR3
TRBV7-2	TRBJ2-3	CASSSGLLSTDTQYF
TRBV28	TRBJ1-1	CASSMGQGMSFF
TRBV2	TRBJ2-2	CASSETGALFF
TRBV9	TRBJ1-1	CASSPMGGQSEAFF
TRBV9	TRBJ1-1	CASSVTQGTEAFF
TRBV7-9	TRBJ1-4	CASSLETPGQVASEEKLFF
TRBV5-8	TRBJ2-7	CASSWDRAYEQYF
TRBV21-1	TRBJ2-3	CASSNLRGGAHPTDTQYF
TRBV19	TRBJ1-5	CASSIVSQNQPQHF
TRBV7-8	TRBJ2-1	CASSQDNPVATQFF
TRBV28	TRBJ2-1	CASSVDRGGDEQFF
TRBV6-5	TRBJ1-1	CASSYVRVDTEAFF
TRBV11-3	TRBJ1-1	CASSASFLGSLNTEAFF
TRBV6-1	TRBJ2-2	CASGSGESFRELFF
TRBV19	TRBJ2-7	CASSPGTGGGTYEQYF
TRBV6-5	TRBJ1-5	CASTKVLHSNQPQHF
TRBV19	TRBJ2-5	CASSTTGAETQYF
TRBV2	TRBJ2-1	CASSEEAGGPRFF
TRBV30	TRBJ1-6	CAWRSEAGPGSPLHF
TRBV29-1	TRBJ1-2	CSVARDREDGYTF
TRBV18	TRBJ2-1	CASSPGAARNEQFF
TRBV19	TRBJ1-3	CASTQFGPGAGNTIYF
TRBV28	TRBJ1-2	CASRAGVTYGYTF
TRBV7-7	TRBJ2-2	CASSLVPGGQLTKTNTGELFF
TRBV5-1	TRBJ2-1	CASSLDGLAGVNEQFF
TRBV4-2	TRBJ2-1	CASSLDNEQFF
TRBV2	TRBJ1-5	CASSGGGINQPQHF
TRBV21-1	TRBJ1-1	CASTQRGLSTEAFF
TRBV2	TRBJ1-2	CASSDQVQGARYGYTF
TRBV29-1	TRBJ1-5	CSVSDYNQPQHF
TRBV28	TRBJ1-5	CASSSPGQGFQPQHF
TRBV25-1	TRBJ1-2	CANSKGALGYTF
TRBV7-2	TRBJ1-2	CASSPAGDSNYGYTF
TRBV6-1	TRBJ1-6	CASREQGAYNSPLHF
TRBV7-8	TRBJ1-5	CASSGSQGDTSNQPQHF
TRBV6-1	TRBJ2-7	CASSPGQGVSHEQYF
TRBV19	TRBJ2-3	CASRLDSTDTQYF
TRBV11-3	TRBJ2-1	CASSFDRSYNEQFF
TRBV29-1	TRBJ2-3	CSVGGLAGGMQYF
TRBV6-5	TRBJ1-5	CASRGRQVLNQPQHF
TRBV5-6	TRBJ2-7	CASSLVHDRSTYEQYF
TRBV10-1	TRBJ2-1	CASSELVTGHSSYNEQFF
TRBV5-1	TRBJ2-1	CASSLGPGSSYNEQFF
TRBV7-2	TRBJ2-3	CASSPDRGRDTQYF
TRBV28	TRBJ2-1	CASPPQGAHLMNEQFF
TRBV5-1	TRBJ1-2	CASLPGQGAHYGYTF
TRBV7-9	TRBJ1-1	CASSFDRGAMNTEAFF
TRBV4-3	TRBJ1-4	CASSQGNSELEKLFF
TRBV30	TRBJ2-1	CAWSVGSTPSNEQFF
TRBV7-8	TRBJ2-5	CASSTGQVKETQYF
TRBV19	TRBJ1-5	CASIFRGSMNQPQHF
TRBV11-2	TRBJ1-1	CASSVQGGSTEAFF
TRBV28	TRBJ2-1	CASSFLGQGTSEQFF
TRBV11-3	TRBJ1-3	CASSPGQGPGNTIYF
TRBV7-2	TRBJ2-7	CAERVSYEQYF
TRBV7-2	TRBJ1-1	CASSPGQGLNAFF
TRBV5-6	TRBJ2-1	CASSLVLAGGPDNEQFF
TRBV27	TRBJ2-1	CASSLYAGGIDTNEQFF
TRBV23-1	TRBJ2-1	CASRSWDEQFF
TRBV10-2	TRBJ2-4	CASSLPGENIQYF